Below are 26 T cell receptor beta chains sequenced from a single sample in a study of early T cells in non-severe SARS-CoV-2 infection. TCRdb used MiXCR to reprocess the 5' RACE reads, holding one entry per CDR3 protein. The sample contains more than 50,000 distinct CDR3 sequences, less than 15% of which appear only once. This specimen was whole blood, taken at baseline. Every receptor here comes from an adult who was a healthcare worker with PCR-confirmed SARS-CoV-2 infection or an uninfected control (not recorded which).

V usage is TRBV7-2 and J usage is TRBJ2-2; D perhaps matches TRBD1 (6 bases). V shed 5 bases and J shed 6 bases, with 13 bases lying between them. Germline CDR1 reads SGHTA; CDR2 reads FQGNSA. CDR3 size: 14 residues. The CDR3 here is CASSREGGAGELFF. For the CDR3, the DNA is TGTGCCAGCAGCCGAGAAGGGGGAGCCGGGGAGCTGTTTTTT.

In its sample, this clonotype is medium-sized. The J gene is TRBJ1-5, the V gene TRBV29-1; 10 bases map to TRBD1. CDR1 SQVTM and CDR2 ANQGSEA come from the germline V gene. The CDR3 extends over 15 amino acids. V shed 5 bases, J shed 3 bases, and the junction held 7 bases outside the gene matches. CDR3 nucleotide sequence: TGCAGCGTTTCAACCGGGACAGGGGTCAATCAGCCCCAGCATTTT. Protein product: CSVSTGTGVNQPQHF.

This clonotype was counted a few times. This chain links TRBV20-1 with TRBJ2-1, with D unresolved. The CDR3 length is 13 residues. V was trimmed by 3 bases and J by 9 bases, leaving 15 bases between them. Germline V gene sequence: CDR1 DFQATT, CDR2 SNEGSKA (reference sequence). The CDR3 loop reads CSASDGFEVEQFF. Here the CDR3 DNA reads TGCAGTGCTAGTGACGGATTTGAAGTTGAGCAGTTCTTC.

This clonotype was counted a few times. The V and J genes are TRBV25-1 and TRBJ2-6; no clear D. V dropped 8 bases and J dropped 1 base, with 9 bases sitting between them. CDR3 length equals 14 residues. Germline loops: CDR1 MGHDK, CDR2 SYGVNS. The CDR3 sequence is CASGVQSGANVLTF. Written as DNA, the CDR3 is TGTGCCAGCGGGGTCCAGTCTGGGGCCAACGTCCTGACTTTC.

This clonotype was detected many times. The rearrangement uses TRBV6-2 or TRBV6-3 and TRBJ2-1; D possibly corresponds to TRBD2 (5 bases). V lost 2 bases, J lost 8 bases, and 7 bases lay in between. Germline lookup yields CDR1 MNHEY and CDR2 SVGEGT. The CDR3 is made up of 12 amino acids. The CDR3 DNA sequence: TGTGCCAGCAGTTACGAGGGTCATGAGCAGTTCTTC. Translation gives CASSYEGHEQFF.

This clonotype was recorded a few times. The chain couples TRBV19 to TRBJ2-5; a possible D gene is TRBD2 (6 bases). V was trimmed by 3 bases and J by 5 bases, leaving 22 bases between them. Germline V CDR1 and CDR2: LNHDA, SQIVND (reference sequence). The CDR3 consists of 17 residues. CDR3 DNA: TGTGCCAGTAGTATTCGAACCACCGGGACTTGGGGGGAGACCCAGTACTTC. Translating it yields CASSIRTTGTWGETQYF.

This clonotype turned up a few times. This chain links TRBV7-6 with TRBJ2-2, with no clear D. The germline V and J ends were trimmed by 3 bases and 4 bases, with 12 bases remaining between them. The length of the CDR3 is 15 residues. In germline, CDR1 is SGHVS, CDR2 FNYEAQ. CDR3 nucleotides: TGTGCCAGCAGCTTTCCCCCCTCTCCCACCGGGGAGCTGTTTTTT. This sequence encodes CASSFPPSPTGELFF.

For the CDR3, the DNA is TGTGCCAGCCGAGGGACTAGCGGGAGGTCAGATACGCAGTATTTT. As protein: CASRGTSGRSDTQYF. The J gene is TRBJ2-3, the V gene TRBV7-3; 15 bases are shared with TRBD2. The V and J ends lost 8 bases and 4 bases, in that order; junction bases with no gene match: 4. CDR3 length equals 15 residues. Germline V lookup: CDR1 SGHTA, CDR2 FQGTGA.

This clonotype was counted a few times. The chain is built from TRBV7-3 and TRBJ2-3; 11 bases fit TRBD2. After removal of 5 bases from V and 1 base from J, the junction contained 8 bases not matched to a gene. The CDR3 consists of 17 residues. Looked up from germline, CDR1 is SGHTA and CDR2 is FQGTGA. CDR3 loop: CASSPSGRRGGTDTQYF. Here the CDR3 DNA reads TGTGCCAGCAGCCCTAGCGGGAGGCGGGGTGGCACAGATACGCAGTATTTT.

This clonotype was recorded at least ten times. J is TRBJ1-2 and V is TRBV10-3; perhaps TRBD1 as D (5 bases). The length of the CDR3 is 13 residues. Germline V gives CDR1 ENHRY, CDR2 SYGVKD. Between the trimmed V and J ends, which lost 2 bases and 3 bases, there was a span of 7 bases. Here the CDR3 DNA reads TGTGCCATCAGTGAGACAGGAGACTATGGCTACACCTTC. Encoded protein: CAISETGDYGYTF.

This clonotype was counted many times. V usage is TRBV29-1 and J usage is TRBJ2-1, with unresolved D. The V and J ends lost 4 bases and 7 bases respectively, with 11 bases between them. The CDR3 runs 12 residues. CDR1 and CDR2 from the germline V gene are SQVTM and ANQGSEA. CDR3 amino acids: CSVVFLVNEQFF. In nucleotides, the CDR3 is TGCAGCGTTGTATTTCTGGTAAATGAGCAGTTCTTC.

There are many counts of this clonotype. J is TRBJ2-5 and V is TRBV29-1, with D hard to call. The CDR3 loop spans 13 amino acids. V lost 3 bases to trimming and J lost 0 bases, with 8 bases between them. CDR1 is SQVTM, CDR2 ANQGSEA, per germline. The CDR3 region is CSVDIQYQETQYF. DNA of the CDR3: TGCAGCGTTGATATCCAGTACCAAGAGACCCAGTACTTC.

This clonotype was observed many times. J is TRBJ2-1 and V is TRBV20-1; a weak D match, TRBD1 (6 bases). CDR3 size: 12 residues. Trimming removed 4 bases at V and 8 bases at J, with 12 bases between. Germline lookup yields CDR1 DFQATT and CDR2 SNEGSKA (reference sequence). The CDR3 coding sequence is TGCAGTGCTACCAGGGACATGGATGAGCAGTTCTTC. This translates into CSATRDMDEQFF.

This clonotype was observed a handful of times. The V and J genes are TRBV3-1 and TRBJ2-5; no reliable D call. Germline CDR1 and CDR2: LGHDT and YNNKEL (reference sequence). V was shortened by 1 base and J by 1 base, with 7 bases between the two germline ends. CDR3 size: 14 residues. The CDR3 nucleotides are TGTGCCAGCAGCCAAGTGGCAGTCCAAGAGACCCAGTACTTC. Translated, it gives CASSQVAVQETQYF.

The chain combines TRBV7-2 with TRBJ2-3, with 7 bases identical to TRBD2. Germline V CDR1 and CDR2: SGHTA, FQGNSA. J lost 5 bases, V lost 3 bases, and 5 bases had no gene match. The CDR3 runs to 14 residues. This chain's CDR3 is CASSLAGDQDTQYF. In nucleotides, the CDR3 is TGTGCCAGCAGCTTGGCGGGAGACCAAGATACGCAGTATTTT.

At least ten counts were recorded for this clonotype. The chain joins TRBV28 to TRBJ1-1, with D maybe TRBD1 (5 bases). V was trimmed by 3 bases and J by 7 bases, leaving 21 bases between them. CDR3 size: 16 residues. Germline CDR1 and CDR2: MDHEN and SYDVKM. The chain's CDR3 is CASSFAGRDKGFEAFF. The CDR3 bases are TGTGCCAGCAGTTTCGCCGGCAGGGATAAAGGCTTTGAAGCTTTCTTT.

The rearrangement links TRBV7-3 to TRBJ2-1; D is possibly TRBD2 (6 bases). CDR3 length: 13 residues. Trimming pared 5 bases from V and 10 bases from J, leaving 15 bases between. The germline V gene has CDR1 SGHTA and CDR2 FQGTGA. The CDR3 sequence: CASSANGGNEQFF. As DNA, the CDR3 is TGTGCCAGCAGCGCAAACGGCGGGAACGAGCAGTTCTTC.

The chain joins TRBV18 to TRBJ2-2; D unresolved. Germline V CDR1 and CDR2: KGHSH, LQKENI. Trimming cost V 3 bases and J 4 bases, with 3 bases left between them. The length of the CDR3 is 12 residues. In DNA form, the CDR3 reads TGTGCCAGCTCACCGGTCACCGGGGAGCTGTTTTTT. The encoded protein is CASSPVTGELFF.

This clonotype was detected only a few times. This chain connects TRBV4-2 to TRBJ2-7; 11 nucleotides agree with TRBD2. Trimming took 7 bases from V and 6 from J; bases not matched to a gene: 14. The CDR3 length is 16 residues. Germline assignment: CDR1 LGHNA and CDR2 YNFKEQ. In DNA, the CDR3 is TGTGCCAGCAAAATCCAGGTACTAGCGGGAGAGGGCGAGCAGTACTTC. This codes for CASKIQVLAGEGEQYF.

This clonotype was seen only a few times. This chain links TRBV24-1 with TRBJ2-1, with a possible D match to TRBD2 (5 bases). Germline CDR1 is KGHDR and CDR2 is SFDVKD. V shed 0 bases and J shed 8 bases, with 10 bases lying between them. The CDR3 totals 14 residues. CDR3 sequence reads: CATSDLSSLHEQFF. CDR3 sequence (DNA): TGTGCCACCAGTGATTTGTCTAGCCTCCATGAGCAGTTCTTC.

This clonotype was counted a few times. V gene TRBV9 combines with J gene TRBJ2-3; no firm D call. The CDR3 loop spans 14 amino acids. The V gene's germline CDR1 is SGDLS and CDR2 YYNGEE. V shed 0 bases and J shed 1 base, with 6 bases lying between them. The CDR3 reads CASSVDAGTDTQYF. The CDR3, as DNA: TGTGCCAGCAGCGTAGACGCCGGCACAGATACGCAGTATTTT.

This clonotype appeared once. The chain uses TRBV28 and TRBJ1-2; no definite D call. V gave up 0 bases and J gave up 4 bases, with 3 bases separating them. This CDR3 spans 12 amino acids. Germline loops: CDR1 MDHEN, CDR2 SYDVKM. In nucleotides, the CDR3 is TGTGCCAGCAGTTTATGGAGCTATGGCTACACCTTC. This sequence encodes CASSLWSYGYTF.

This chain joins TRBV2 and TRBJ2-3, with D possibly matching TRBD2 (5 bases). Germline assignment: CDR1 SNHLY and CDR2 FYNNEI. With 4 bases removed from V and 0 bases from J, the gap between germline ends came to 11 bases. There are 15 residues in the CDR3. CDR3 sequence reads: CASSAPQRSTDTQYF. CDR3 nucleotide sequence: TGTGCCAGCAGTGCCCCCCAGCGGAGCACAGATACGCAGTATTTT.

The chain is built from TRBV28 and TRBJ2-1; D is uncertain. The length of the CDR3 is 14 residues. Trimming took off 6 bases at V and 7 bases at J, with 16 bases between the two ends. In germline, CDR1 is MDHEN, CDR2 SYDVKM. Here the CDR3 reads CASRIPSLQNEQFF. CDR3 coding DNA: TGTGCCAGCAGAATCCCCTCCCTACAGAATGAGCAGTTCTTC.

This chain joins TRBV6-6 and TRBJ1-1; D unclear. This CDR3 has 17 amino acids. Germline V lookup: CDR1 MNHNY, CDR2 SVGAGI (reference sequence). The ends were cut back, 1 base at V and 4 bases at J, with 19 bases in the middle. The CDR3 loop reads CASSYYGVWTYSTEAFF. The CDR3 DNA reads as TGTGCCAGCAGTTACTACGGTGTTTGGACGTACTCCACTGAAGCTTTCTTT.

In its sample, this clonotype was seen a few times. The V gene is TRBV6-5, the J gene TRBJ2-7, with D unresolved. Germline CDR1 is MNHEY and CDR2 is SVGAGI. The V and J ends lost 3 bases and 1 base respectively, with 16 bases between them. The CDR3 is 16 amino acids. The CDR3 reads CASSYSTVHTSYEQYF. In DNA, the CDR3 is TGTGCCAGCAGTTATTCCACCGTTCATACGTCCTACGAGCAGTACTTC.